The 32 T cell receptor beta chains below all came from one sample that was sequenced in a study of T cells after yellow fever vaccination. TCRdb itself ran the 5' RACE reads through MiXCR, one entry per CDR3 protein. Among around 250,000 distinct CDR3 sequences listed, about 7% were seen once. Sequences were derived from CD4+ T cells sorted from PBMCs, sampled 15 days after the yellow fever booster vaccination. The receptors were sampled from a man aged 25-45 years who received the YFV17D yellow fever vaccine.

There are a few counts of this clonotype. V is TRBV11-2 and J is TRBJ1-1, with TRBD1 identical over 7 bases. The CDR3 runs to 16 residues. Trimming at V came to 4 bases and at J to 5 bases, leaving 13 bases not matched to a gene. Germline CDR1 and CDR2: SGHAT and FQNNGV. The CDR3 loop is CASSSIYRGGETEAFF. The CDR3 nucleotides are TGTGCCAGCAGCTCAATCTACAGGGGCGGGGAGACTGAAGCTTTCTTT.

The rearrangement links TRBV28 to TRBJ1-2; 7 nucleotides agree with TRBD1. Germline V lookup: CDR1 MDHEN, CDR2 SYDVKM. The ends lost 4 bases at V and 5 bases at J; junction bases unmatched: 10. The CDR3 spans 15 residues. CDR3 nucleotides: TGTGCCAGCAGTTCTCCCACCGGGACAGATTATGGCTACACCTTC. Translating gives CASSSPTGTDYGYTF.

This clonotype has ten or more counts. This chain uses TRBV12-3 or TRBV12-4 with TRBJ2-7; the match to TRBD2 covers 7 bases. There are 15 residues in the CDR3. J lost 2 bases, V lost 8 bases, and 12 bases had no gene match. The CDR3 spells CASRRDEAGPYEQYF. As DNA, the CDR3 is TGTGCCAGCCGCAGGGACGAAGCGGGACCCTACGAGCAGTACTTC.

This clonotype was found many times. V gene TRBV5-1 combines with J gene TRBJ2-1, with TRBD2 identical over 15 bases. V lost 4 bases, J lost 9 bases, and 11 bases stayed unmatched. The CDR3 totals 17 residues. Germline CDR1 reads SGHRS; CDR2 reads YFSETQ. The CDR3 loop reads CASSNGLAGGPQGEQFF. Written as DNA, the CDR3 is TGCGCCAGCAGCAATGGACTAGCGGGAGGGCCTCAGGGTGAGCAGTTCTTC.

This clonotype appeared a few times. The CDR3 sequence is CATGGRGNSGANVLTF. The CDR3 DNA follows: TGTGCCACCGGGGGCAGGGGAAACTCTGGGGCCAACGTCCTGACTTTC. The chain has TRBV10-3 and TRBJ2-6; D possibly matches TRBD1 or TRBD2 (6 bases each). V dropped 10 bases and J dropped 0 bases, with 16 bases sitting between them. The length of the CDR3 is 16 residues. CDR1 and CDR2 (germline): ENHRY, SYGVKD.

In its sample, this clonotype was seen many times. The chain has TRBV7-9 and TRBJ2-3; D is uncertain. V dropped 6 bases and J dropped 4 bases, with 8 bases sitting between them. Germline assignment: CDR1 SEHNR and CDR2 FQNEAQ (reference sequence). The length of the CDR3 is 12 residues. This chain's CDR3 is CASSSTADTQYF. DNA for the CDR3: TGTGCCAGCAGTTCTACAGCAGATACGCAGTATTTT.

This clonotype was recorded a few times. The gene calls are TRBV6-5 and TRBJ1-5; 7 bases are shared with TRBD1. V gave up 5 bases and J gave up 6 bases; unmatched junction bases: 10. The CDR3 totals 15 residues. Germline V gene sequence: CDR1 MNHEY, CDR2 SVGAGI. In nucleotides, the CDR3 is TGTGCCAGCAGTCCAGGGACAGTTCGTGGTCAGCCCCAGCATTTT. This gives the protein CASSPGTVRGQPQHF.

Comment on this clonotype: This clone may be a read error of a much larger clone one base away. Written as DNA, the CDR3 is TGCAGTGCTTGGGGTCGGAGCTCCTACGGGCAGTACTTC. Translating it yields CSAWGRSSYGQYF. The rearrangement links TRBV20-1 to TRBJ2-7; D gene ambiguous. This CDR3 comprises 13 residues. Germline V CDR1 and CDR2: DFQATT, SNEGSKA (reference sequence).

This sequence joins TRBV19 and TRBJ1-1, with 7 bases matching TRBD1. Looked up from germline, CDR1 is LNHDA and CDR2 is SQIVND (reference sequence). This CDR3 has 15 residues. V dropped 6 bases and J dropped 0; count of bases not matched to a gene: 7. Here the CDR3 reads CASSLQGSLNTEAFF. The CDR3 bases are TGTGCCAGTAGCCTACAGGGGAGCCTGAACACTGAAGCTTTCTTT.

This clonotype was observed a few times. The J gene is TRBJ2-4, the V gene TRBV7-2; D might be TRBD1 (5 bases). The CDR3 runs 15 residues. V lost 5 bases to trimming and J lost 0 bases, with 11 bases between them. Germline V gene sequence: CDR1 SGHTA, CDR2 FQGNSA. CDR3 sequence: CASSPRQLAKNIQYF. Here the CDR3 DNA reads TGTGCCAGCAGCCCCCGACAGCTAGCCAAAAACATTCAGTACTTC.

The sample holds many counts of this clonotype. This chain joins TRBV29-1 and TRBJ2-7; 10 nucleotides align to TRBD1. This CDR3 has 12 residues. CDR1 and CDR2 from the germline V gene are SQVTM and ANQGSEA. CDR3 nucleotides: TGCAGTGTCGGACAGGGGGCCTACGAGCAGTACTTC. Its translation is CSVGQGAYEQYF.

This clonotype showed up just a few times. The chain links TRBV5-6 to TRBJ2-3; D gene uncertain. The ends were cut back, 1 base at V and 6 bases at J, with 27 bases in the middle. The germline V gene encodes CDR1 SGHDT and CDR2 YYEEEE. This CDR3 contains 19 residues. CDR3 amino acids: CASSLPGSRTPDTQDTQYF. Written as DNA, the CDR3 is TGTGCCAGCAGCTTGCCGGGCAGTCGGACCCCCGATACACAGGATACGCAGTATTTT.

Ten or more counts support this clonotype. The chain couples TRBV7-9 to TRBJ2-7; TRBD2 matches at 11 bases. The ends lost 5 bases at V and 4 bases at J; junction bases unmatched: 7. This CDR3 region has 15 residues. Germline V lookup: CDR1 SEHNR, CDR2 FQNEAQ (reference sequence). The DNA of the CDR3 is TGTGCCAGCAGCGAACTAGCGGGAGTGTCTTACGAGCAGTACTTC. It is translated as CASSELAGVSYEQYF.

The CDR3 spells CASSLGGWDDEQFF. The CDR3 DNA reads TGCGCCAGCAGCTTGGGAGGTTGGGATGATGAGCAGTTCTTC. V and J are TRBV5-1 and TRBJ2-1; D call uncertain. The CDR3 is 14 amino acids. Trimming removed 0 bases at V and 8 bases at J, with 12 bases between. Looked up from germline, CDR1 is SGHRS and CDR2 is YFSETQ.

This clonotype was found many times. The J gene is TRBJ2-5, the V gene TRBV12-3 or TRBV12-4, with a tentative D call TRBD2 (6 bases). V lost 6 bases and J 1 base, leaving 15 bases between the germline ends. This CDR3 spans 15 amino acids. As DNA, the CDR3 is TGTGCCAGCAGCCAAATTAGCGGAAGCCAAGAGACCCAGTACTTC. Translation: CASSQISGSQETQYF.

For this clonotype: A much larger clone differs by one base, so this may be a read error. This chain uses TRBV5-1 with TRBJ2-7; 7 positions agree with TRBD1. J was trimmed by 3 bases and V by 0 bases; bases with no gene match: 9. CDR3 length: 16 amino acids. The germline V gene encodes CDR1 SGHRS and CDR2 YFSETQ. The CDR3: CASSLADRESGYEQYF. The DNA of the CDR3 is TGCGCCAGCAGCTTGGCCGACAGGGAAAGTGGCTACGAGCAGTACTTC.

As to this clonotype: This could be a read error, since a much larger clone is one nucleotide away. The chain recombines TRBV12-3 or TRBV12-4 with TRBJ2-2; weak D call: TRBD2 (5 bases). CDR3 size: 16 residues. CDR3 amino acids: CAISPGRGINTGELFF. The CDR3 region has the DNA TGTGCCATCAGTCCCGGAAGAGGGATAAACACCGGGGAGCTGTTTTTT.

This clonotype was detected a few times. This chain connects TRBV5-5 to TRBJ2-1, with 11 bases lining up with TRBD2. CDR1 and CDR2 from the germline V gene are SGHKS and YYEKEE (reference sequence). Losses at the gene ends were 3 bases for V and 9 bases for J; bases not matched to a gene: 11. The CDR3 is 16 residues long. The CDR3 bases are TGTGCCAGCAGCTCTGTTAGCGGGAGGGCCCTCGGTGAGCAGTTCTTC. It specifies CASSSVSGRALGEQFF.

The chain joins TRBV10-3 to TRBJ2-1; 8 bases match TRBD1. The CDR3 length is 14 residues. The germline CDR1 and CDR2 sequences are ENHRY and SYGVKD. With 10 bases clipped from V and 1 base from J, the junction kept 6 bases outside the gene matches. The CDR3 DNA reads TGTGCCACGAAGGGACAGGAATCCTACAATGAGCAGTTCTTC. This gives the protein CATKGQESYNEQFF.

This chain joins TRBV20-1 and TRBJ2-1; 8 bases agree with TRBD2. V was clipped by 6 bases and J by 6 bases; unmatched bases: 16. Germline-derived CDR1 and CDR2 are DFQATT and SNEGSKA (reference sequence). CDR3 length: 16 amino acids. The CDR3 nucleotides are TGCAGTGCCCAAAACGTAAGCGGGAGATCCCTCAATGAGCAGTTCTTC. It yields the protein CSAQNVSGRSLNEQFF.

The genes are TRBV7-2 and TRBJ2-5, with 7 bases lining up with TRBD2. Germline-derived CDR1 and CDR2 are SGHTA and FQGNSA. Unmatched junction bases numbered 8, after V lost 5 bases and J lost 2 bases. This CDR3 spans 15 amino acids. The CDR3 protein is CASSREAQQQETQYF. CDR3 DNA sequence: TGTGCCAGCAGCCGGGAGGCACAACAACAAGAGACCCAGTACTTC.

The chain links TRBV20-1 to TRBJ1-5, with TRBD1 as a possible D gene (6 bases). The CDR3 extends over 13 amino acids. Germline V gives CDR1 DFQATT, CDR2 SNEGSKA (reference sequence). The DNA of the CDR3 is TGCAGCTTTGGGGACACAAGCAATCAGCCCCAGCATTTT. Residues: CSFGDTSNQPQHF.

Many counts were recorded for this clonotype. This chain links TRBV12-3 or TRBV12-4 with TRBJ2-7; D ambiguous. The V end was cut by 6 bases, the J end by 3 bases, with 12 bases between. This CDR3 has 13 residues. The CDR3 loop reads CASRSSGRYEQYF. In DNA, the CDR3 is TGTGCCAGCAGAAGTAGTGGGCGCTACGAGCAGTACTTC.

At least ten counts were recorded for this clonotype. Here the CDR3 DNA reads TGTGCCAGCAGCCTTGGACCGAACACTGAAGCTTTCTTT. Its translation is CASSLGPNTEAFF. V gene TRBV12-3 or TRBV12-4 combines with J gene TRBJ1-1; unclear D gene. CDR3 length equals 13 residues. Trimming removed 6 bases at V and 1 base at J, with 9 bases between.

The V gene is TRBV3-1, the J gene TRBJ2-5, with 7 bases identical to TRBD1. The CDR3 totals 16 residues. The germline V gene has CDR1 LGHDT and CDR2 YNNKEL (reference sequence). Losses at the gene ends were 2 bases for V and 5 bases for J; bases not matched to a gene: 11. The CDR3 loop reads CASSQTWDRTGETQYF. The DNA of the CDR3 is TGTGCCAGCAGCCAAACTTGGGACAGAACCGGTGAGACCCAGTACTTC.

V is TRBV24-1 and J is TRBJ2-7, with a tentative D call TRBD1 (6 bases). V lost 2 bases and J 3 bases, leaving 13 bases between the germline ends. This CDR3 contains 15 residues. The V gene's germline CDR1 is KGHDR and CDR2 SFDVKD. Here the CDR3 DNA reads TGTGCCACCAGTGATTCCGGGACAAGGAACTACGAGCAGTACTTC. Translation: CATSDSGTRNYEQYF.

The chain links TRBV20-1 to TRBJ2-1; TRBD2 aligns across 13 bases. This CDR3 contains 20 residues. The V gene's germline CDR1 is DFQATT and CDR2 SNEGSKA (reference sequence). The J segment lost 2 bases and the V segment lost 0 bases, leaving 13 bases of the junction unmatched. The CDR3 loop reads CSARDLRTSGSFGTYNEQFF. The CDR3 DNA reads TGCAGTGCTAGAGACCTTCGGACTAGCGGGAGTTTCGGCACCTACAATGAGCAGTTCTTC.

This chain links TRBV7-9 with TRBJ2-3; a possible D gene is TRBD1 (5 bases). The CDR3 length is 13 residues. Germline lookup yields CDR1 SEHNR and CDR2 FQNEAQ (reference sequence). Between the trimmed V and J ends, which lost 6 bases and 7 bases, there was a span of 14 bases. CDR3 amino acids: CASRIGAGNTQYF. The CDR3 nucleotides are TGTGCCAGCAGAATAGGGGCAGGAAATACGCAGTATTTT. Supplemented by reference TRBV7-9 and TRBJ2-3, the full variable domain reads DTGVSQNPRHKITKRGQNVTFRCDPISEHNRLYWYRQTLGQGPEFLTYFQNEAQLEKSRLLSDRFSAERPKGSFSTLEIQRTEQGDSAMYLCASRIGAGNTQYFGPGTRLTVL.

This clonotype has ten or more counts. Sequence at one end of the junction differs from germline and may be a read error. The chain combines TRBV10-3 with TRBJ2-7, with 8 bases aligning to TRBD1. Germline V CDR1 and CDR2: ENHRY, SYGVKD. The CDR3 is 11 amino acids. The DNA for the CDR3 is TGTGCCATCAGTGTTCCGGGACAGGTGCGTTTC. The encoded protein is CAISVPGQVRF.

This clonotype was recorded a few times. The chain uses TRBV12-3 or TRBV12-4 and TRBJ1-3; the match to TRBD1 covers 9 bases. V lost 3 bases, J lost 1 base, and 25 bases stayed unmatched. The length of the CDR3 is 23 residues. The CDR3 is CASSFVGTGSIEGSKPSGNTIYF. The CDR3 nucleotides read TGTGCCAGCAGTTTCGTAGGGACAGGGTCTATAGAAGGATCGAAGCCGTCTGGAAACACCATATATTTT.

The V gene is TRBV20-1, the J gene TRBJ2-3, with TRBD2 identical over 12 bases. CDR1 and CDR2 (germline): DFQATT, SNEGSKA (reference sequence). The CDR3 sequence is 16 residues long. V lost 5 bases and J lost 4; bases outside the gene matches: 10. CDR3 nucleotide sequence: TGCAGTGCTGACAAGACTAGCGGGAGTCGGGCAGATACGCAGTATTTT. Translation: CSADKTSGSRADTQYF.

J is TRBJ2-1 and V is TRBV7-2; the D gene is possibly TRBD2 (6 bases). Germline V gene lookup returns CDR1 SGHTA and CDR2 FQGNSA. This CDR3 region has 15 residues. Trimming removed 6 bases from V and 6 bases from J, with 18 bases in between. The chain's CDR3 is CASRSPGLRSNEQFF. In nucleotides, the CDR3 is TGTGCCAGCAGATCACCGGGACTTCGGTCCAATGAGCAGTTCTTC.